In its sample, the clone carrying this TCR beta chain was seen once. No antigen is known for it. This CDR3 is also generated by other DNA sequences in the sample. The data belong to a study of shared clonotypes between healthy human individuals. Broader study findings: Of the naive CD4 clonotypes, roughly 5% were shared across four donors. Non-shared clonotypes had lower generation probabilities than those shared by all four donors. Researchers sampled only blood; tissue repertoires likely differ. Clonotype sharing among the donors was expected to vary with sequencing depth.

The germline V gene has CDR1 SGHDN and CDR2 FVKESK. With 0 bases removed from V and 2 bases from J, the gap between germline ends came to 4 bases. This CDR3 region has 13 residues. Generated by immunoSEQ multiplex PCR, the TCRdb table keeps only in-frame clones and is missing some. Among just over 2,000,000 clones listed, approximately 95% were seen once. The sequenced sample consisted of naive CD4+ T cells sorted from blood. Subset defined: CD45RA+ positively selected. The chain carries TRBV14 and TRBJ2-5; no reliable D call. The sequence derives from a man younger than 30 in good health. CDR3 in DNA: TGTGCCAGCAGCCAAGACTGGCAAGAGACCCAGTACTTC. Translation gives CASSQDWQETQYF.